These T cell receptor beta chains were read from a single sample in a study of immune heterogeneity within non-small cell lung tumors. A single record per CDR3 protein comes from TCRdb applying MiXCR to the multiplex PCR reads. The data contain thousands of distinct CDR3 sequences, more than 20% of them singletons. Input material: lung tumor tissue. These receptors were collected from a man in his sixties with non-small cell lung cancer. The conserved cysteine and the conserved F or W are not part of the CDR3 here.

CDR3: ASSSLVFNEQF
J: TRBJ2-1
V: TRBV3-1

CDR3: AWTQSTAGYLMGTEAF
J: TRBJ1-1
V: TRBV30

CDR3: ASGKGGRGEDTQY
J: TRBJ2-3
V: TRBV5-1

CDR3: AWRTGADTQY
J: TRBJ2-5
V: TRBV30

CDR3: ASSSQEDTEAF
J: TRBJ1-1
V: TRBV27

CDR3: ASSAGRKHNEKLF
J: TRBJ1-4
V: TRBV11-2

CDR3: SARDPPGGAQY
J: TRBJ2-3
V: TRBV20-1

CDR3: ASSPPLGRGGNQPQH
J: TRBJ1-5
V: TRBV7-2

CDR3: ASSLGGRLSAPLH
J: TRBJ1-6
V: TRBV28

CDR3: ASRTWRGTKFLNTDTQY
J: TRBJ2-3
V: TRBV5-4

CDR3: SAPGPTSNEQY
J: TRBJ2-7
V: TRBV20-1

CDR3: ASSLDGQPGNTIY
J: TRBJ1-3
V: TRBV5-1

CDR3: ASSLALRSTEAF
J: TRBJ1-1
V: TRBV12-3/TRBV12-4

CDR3: ASSLVGTGELF
J: TRBJ2-2
V: TRBV14

CDR3: ASSLNFEMDEQY
J: TRBJ2-7
V: TRBV27

CDR3: SALTHEQY
J: TRBJ2-7
V: TRBV20-1

CDR3: ASSQEGLNRGNSPLH
J: TRBJ1-6
V: TRBV3-1

CDR3: ASPPPTGSHEKF
J: TRBJ2-1
V: TRBV18

CDR3: ASSPQSPLVGMNTEAF
J: TRBJ1-1
V: TRBV27

CDR3: ASSPGVAPQTDTQY
J: TRBJ2-3
V: TRBV4-1

CDR3: ASSQDWGGNEQF
J: TRBJ2-1
V: TRBV3-1

CDR3: ASSGREDYNEQF
J: TRBJ2-1
V: TRBV10-2

CDR3: ASVRTTNEKLF
J: TRBJ1-4
V: TRBV6-1

CDR3: SARAGAADTQY
J: TRBJ2-3
V: TRBV20-1

CDR3: ASSYGGLAGTEHY
J: TRBJ2-7
V: TRBV6-1

CDR3: ASSYSGRRSDEQF
J: TRBJ2-1
V: TRBV6-2/TRBV6-3

CDR3: SAPGRASAYMRNEQF
J: TRBJ2-1
V: TRBV20-1

CDR3: ASSFHNEQF
J: TRBJ2-1
V: TRBV5-1

CDR3: ASSSRQGSGNTIY
J: TRBJ1-3
V: TRBV11-1

CDR3: ASSLGTDTDTQY
J: TRBJ2-3
V: TRBV7-2

CDR3: ASSSDRDLYNEQF
J: TRBJ2-1
V: TRBV19

CDR3: ASSSQGSMSCEQY
J: TRBJ2-7
V: TRBV28

CDR3: ASSLDSLAYEQY
J: TRBJ2-7
V: TRBV5-1

CDR3: ASSQTGTEAF
J: TRBJ1-1
V: TRBV3-1

CDR3: ASMTGGPPGELF
J: TRBJ2-2
V: TRBV19

CDR3: ASRPQGINSPLH
J: TRBJ1-6
V: TRBV2

CDR3: ASSDRDRNNSPLH
J: TRBJ1-6
V: TRBV13